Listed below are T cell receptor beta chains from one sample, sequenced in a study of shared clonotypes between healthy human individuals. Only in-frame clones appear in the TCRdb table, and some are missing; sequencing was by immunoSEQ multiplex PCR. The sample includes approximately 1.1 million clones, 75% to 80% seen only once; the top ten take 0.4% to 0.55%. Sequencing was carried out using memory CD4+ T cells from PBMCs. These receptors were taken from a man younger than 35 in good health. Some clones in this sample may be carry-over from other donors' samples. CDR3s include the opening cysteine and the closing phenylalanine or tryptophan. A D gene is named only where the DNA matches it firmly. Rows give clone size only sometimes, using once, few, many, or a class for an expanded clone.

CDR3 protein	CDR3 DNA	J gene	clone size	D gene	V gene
CASSTSGALYEQYF	TGTGCCAGCAGCACTAGCGGGGCCCTCTACGAGCAGTACTTC	TRBJ2-7	NA	TRBD2	TRBV28
CAWRPGPLGYTF	TGTGCCTGGAGGCCGGGCCCCCTTGGCTACACCTTC	TRBJ1-2	NA	NA	TRBV30
CASSFIGDTEAFF	TGTGCCAGCAGCTTTATAGGGGACACTGAAGCTTTCTTT	TRBJ1-1	NA	NA	TRBV7-3
CASSLVAGAYEQYF	TGTGCCAGCAGTTTAGTAGCGGGAGCCTACGAGCAGTACTTC	TRBJ2-7	NA	TRBD2	TRBV28
CASSLAGAAGAWEQFF	TGTGCCAGCAGCTTAGCCGGGGCAGCGGGAGCATGGGAGCAGTTCTTC	TRBJ2-1	NA	TRBD2	TRBV7-6
CASSFRREGRYNEQFF	TGTGCCAGCAGCTTCCGGCGGGAGGGCCGGTACAATGAGCAGTTCTTC	TRBJ2-1	once	TRBD2	TRBV7-8
CASSEFRGEGLTGELFF	TGTGCCAGCAGTGAATTTCGAGGGGAGGGCCTCACCGGGGAGCTGTTTTTT	TRBJ2-2	NA	TRBD2	TRBV25-1
CASSKGAVEKLFF	TGTGCCAGCAGTAAGGGGGCTGTCGAAAAACTGTTTTTT	TRBJ1-4	few	TRBD1	TRBV28
CAISVLGGQSEQFF	TGTGCCATCAGTGTATTGGGGGGCCAGAGTGAGCAGTTCTTC	TRBJ2-1	NA	NA	TRBV10-3
CASSQDLGPQGAGSYEQYF	TGCGCCAGCAGCCAAGATTTGGGTCCCCAGGGGGCGGGGTCCTACGAGCAGTACTTC	TRBJ2-7	NA	TRBD1	TRBV4-1
CASREEFEQYF	TGTGCCAGCAGGGAAGAATTCGAGCAGTACTTC	TRBJ2-7	NA	NA	TRBV28
CASRHGGGRGYTF	TGTGCCAGCAGACACGGGGGGGGTAGGGGCTACACCTTC	TRBJ1-2	NA	NA	TRBV25-1
CASSPTGLGQPQHF	TGTGCCAGCTCACCAACAGGGTTAGGTCAGCCCCAGCATTTT	TRBJ1-5	NA	NA	TRBV18
CASSEQTGTNTGELFF	TGTGCCAGCAGTGAACAGACAGGAACGAACACCGGGGAGCTGTTTTTT	TRBJ2-2	NA	NA	TRBV6-1
CASSLGGLYYNEQFF	TGTGCCAGCAGTTTAGGGGGGCTCTACTACAATGAGCAGTTCTTC	TRBJ2-1	NA	NA	TRBV28
CASSDRGSYGYTF	TGTGCCAGCAGCGATAGGGGCTCCTATGGCTACACCTTC	TRBJ1-2	NA	NA	TRBV7-9
CASSSHEKLFF	TGTGCCAGCAGCTCCCACGAAAAACTGTTTTTT	TRBJ1-4	NA	NA	TRBV11-2
CSARDSEAFF	TGCAGTGCTAGAGATTCTGAAGCTTTCTTT	TRBJ1-1	NA	NA	TRBV20-1
CASSYGRIYNEKLFF	TGTGCCAGCAGCTACGGACGGATTTATAATGAAAAACTGTTTTTT	TRBJ1-4	NA	NA	TRBV5-4
CASSHPGTRGTDTQYF	TGTGCCAGCAGCCACCCCGGGACTAGAGGCACAGATACGCAGTATTTT	TRBJ2-3	NA	TRBD2	TRBV7-9
CASSPRQGVAGAYDTQYF	TGTGCCAGCTCACCACGCCAGGGGGTGGCCGGAGCCTACGATACGCAGTATTTT	TRBJ2-3	NA	TRBD1	TRBV18
CASSFNIGGQANVLTF	TGCGCCAGCAGCTTTAACATCGGTGGGCAAGCCAACGTCCTGACTTTC	TRBJ2-6	NA	NA	TRBV5-1
CASSFLGVYGYTF	TGTGCCAGCAGTTTCTTAGGGGTCTATGGCTACACCTTC	TRBJ1-2	once	NA	TRBV28
CASSLIGRFEKLFF	TGTGCCAGCAGCTTAATCGGCAGGTTTGAAAAACTGTTTTTT	TRBJ1-4	many	NA	TRBV11-2
CATSRRDREDEQFF	TGCGCCACATCGAGGCGGGACAGGGAAGATGAGCAGTTCTTC	TRBJ2-1	many	TRBD1	TRBV10-1
CASSLGSPDTQYF	TGCGCCAGCAGCTTGGGGAGCCCAGATACGCAGTATTTT	TRBJ2-3	NA	NA	TRBV5-1
CASSRGGGQQETQYF	TGTGCCAGCAGTCGAGGGGGTGGACAACAAGAGACCCAGTACTTC	TRBJ2-5	NA	NA	TRBV7-9
CASSSRPLAGEQYF	TGTGCCAGCAGTTCCCGGCCCCTTGCCGGCGAGCAGTACTTC	TRBJ2-7	NA	NA	TRBV6-5
CASSPLEGIEFF	TGTGCCAGCTCACCACTCGAGGGAATTGAGTTCTTC	TRBJ2-1	NA	NA	TRBV18
CSVVRGSTDTQYF	TGCAGCGTTGTTCGCGGTAGCACAGATACGCAGTATTTT	TRBJ2-3	NA	NA	TRBV29-1
CASSQELAVSSYEQYF	TGTGCCAGCAGCCAGGAACTAGCGGTTAGCTCCTACGAGCAGTACTTC	TRBJ2-7	NA	TRBD2	TRBV4-2
CASSEGPGLAGVTDTQYF	TGTGCCAGCAGTGAAGGACCGGGACTAGCGGGAGTCACAGATACGCAGTATTTT	TRBJ2-3	NA	TRBD2	TRBV28
CASRLAATRDGDYEQYF	TGTGCAAGTCGCTTAGCGGCCACCCGGGACGGGGACTACGAGCAGTACTTC	TRBJ2-7	once	NA	TRBV12-2
CASSLGPRPQETQYF	TGTGCCAGCAGCTTAGGCCCCAGACCGCAGGAGACCCAGTACTTC	TRBJ2-5	once	NA	TRBV11-1
CASSVLSSYEQYF	TGTGCCAGCAGTGTATTGAGCTCCTACGAGCAGTACTTC	TRBJ2-7	NA	NA	TRBV28
CASSYRQDRGQETQYF	TGTGCCAGCAGCTATAGACAGGACAGGGGGCAGGAGACCCAGTACTTC	TRBJ2-5	NA	TRBD1	TRBV7-9
CASSLFSSEPQETQYF	TGCGCCAGCAGCTTGTTTTCTAGCGAACCCCAAGAGACCCAGTACTTC	TRBJ2-5	NA	NA	TRBV5-1
CASSPSTGLADTQYF	TGTGCCAGCAGCCCCAGCACGGGACTGGCAGATACGCAGTATTTT	TRBJ2-3	NA	NA	TRBV11-2
CASSFGTGGWYEQYF	TGTGCCAGCAGTTTTGGGACAGGGGGTTGGTACGAGCAGTACTTC	TRBJ2-7	NA	TRBD1	TRBV28
CASKAGTGGEETQYF	TGTGCCAGCAAAGCCGGGACGGGAGGGGAAGAGACCCAGTACTTC	TRBJ2-5	once	TRBD2	TRBV5-4
CASRLGDSRAEAFF	TGTGCCAGCAGACTGGGGGACAGTCGGGCTGAAGCTTTCTTT	TRBJ1-1	NA	TRBD1	TRBV6-1
CASSISGAMNTEAFF	TGTGCCAGTAGTATTTCTGGGGCCATGAACACTGAAGCTTTCTTT	TRBJ1-1	NA	NA	TRBV19
CATSRSPKANEKLFF	TGTGCCACCAGCAGATCCCCGAAGGCTAATGAAAAACTGTTTTTT	TRBJ1-4	NA	NA	TRBV15
CASSQGQGAYGYTF	TGCGCCAGCAGCCAAGGACAGGGGGCTTATGGCTACACCTTC	TRBJ1-2	NA	TRBD1	TRBV4-1
CASSLKYSLFSTNEKLFF	TGTGCCAGCAGCTTAAAATATAGCCTTTTCTCAACTAATGAAAAACTGTTTTTT	TRBJ1-4	NA	NA	TRBV7-9
CASSLEDFTDTQYF	TGCGCCAGCAGCTTGGAGGACTTCACAGATACGCAGTATTTT	TRBJ2-3	NA	NA	TRBV5-1
CASTNPGRMYGYTF	TGTGCAAGTACAAACCCGGGCAGGATGTATGGCTACACCTTC	TRBJ1-2	NA	NA	TRBV6-1
CASSLAVGRAYEQYF	TGCGCCAGCAGCTTGGCCGTGGGGCGAGCCTACGAGCAGTACTTC	TRBJ2-7	few	NA	TRBV5-1
CASSSRQEAFF	TGTGCCAGCAGCTCTCGACAGGAAGCTTTCTTT	TRBJ1-1	NA	NA	TRBV5-4
CASTQTWGSYGYTF	TGTGCCAGCACCCAAACGTGGGGAAGCTATGGCTACACCTTC	TRBJ1-2	few	NA	TRBV5-6
CASSYEATNEKLFF	TGTGCCAGCAGTTATGAGGCAACTAATGAAAAACTGTTTTTT	TRBJ1-4	NA	NA	TRBV6-6
CASSVGQAAKNIQYF	TGTGCCAGCAGCGTCGGACAGGCCGCCAAAAACATTCAGTACTTC	TRBJ2-4	NA	TRBD1	TRBV2
CSVGGGDGHSYEQYF	TGCAGCGTTGGGGGAGGGGACGGTCACTCCTACGAGCAGTACTTC	TRBJ2-7	NA	TRBD2	TRBV29-1
CASSALRETQYF	TGTGCCAGCAGCGCCCTCCGAGAGACCCAGTACTTC	TRBJ2-5	once	NA	TRBV7-2
CASSWGRNTEAFF	TGTGCCAGCAGCTGGGGGAGGAACACTGAAGCTTTCTTT	TRBJ1-1	NA	NA	TRBV5-6
CAWSRYGREAFF	TGTGCCTGGAGTAGGTACGGCAGAGAAGCTTTCTTT	TRBJ1-1	few	NA	TRBV30
CASSQSRSGSSGANVLTF	TGCGCCAGCAGTCAATCCCGTTCCGGGAGCTCTGGGGCCAACGTCCTGACTTTC	TRBJ2-6	once	NA	TRBV23-1